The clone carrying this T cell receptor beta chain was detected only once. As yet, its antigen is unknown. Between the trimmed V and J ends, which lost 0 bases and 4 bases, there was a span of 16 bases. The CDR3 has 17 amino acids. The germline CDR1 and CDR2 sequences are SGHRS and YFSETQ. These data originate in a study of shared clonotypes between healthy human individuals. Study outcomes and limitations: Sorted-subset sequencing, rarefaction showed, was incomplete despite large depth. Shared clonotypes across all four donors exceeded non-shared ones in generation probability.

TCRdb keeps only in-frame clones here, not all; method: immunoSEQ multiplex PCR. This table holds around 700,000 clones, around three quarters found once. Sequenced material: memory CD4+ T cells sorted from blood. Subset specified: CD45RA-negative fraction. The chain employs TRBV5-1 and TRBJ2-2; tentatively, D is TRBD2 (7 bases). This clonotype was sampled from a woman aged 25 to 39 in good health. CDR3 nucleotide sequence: TGCGCCAGCAGCTTGGCCTGGGGGGGCGAGACCACCGGGGAGCTGTTTTTT. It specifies CASSLAWGGETTGELFF.